These T cell receptor beta chains were read from a single sample in a study of memory CD4+ T cells and cytomegalovirus serostatus. Some clones are missing from TCRdb's copy, which holds only in-frame ones; the method was immunoSEQ multiplex PCR. The sample comprises around 44,000 clones, 76% of which are singletons, and 5% to 7% rests with the top ten. Input material: memory CD4+ T cells from blood. These receptors were taken from an adult in good health and CMV-seronegative. The CDR3 runs from the conserved cysteine through the conserved F or W. D genes are given only for firm matches. Rows may omit the clone size; those that give it use once, few, many or a size class.

v_gene	len	d_gene	abundance	j_gene	CDR3aa	CDR3nt
TRBV11-1	12	TRBD1	-	TRBJ2-7	CASSWDRVEQYF	TGTGCCAGCAGTTGGGACAGGGTCGAGCAGTACTTC
TRBV28	17	-	-	TRBJ1-4	CASSSGIRAGANEKLFF	TGTGCCAGCAGTTCTGGAATTAGGGCAGGGGCTAATGAAAAACTGTTTTTT
TRBV7-2	14	-	-	TRBJ2-7	CASSLGSGPYEQYF	TGTGCCAGCAGCTTAGGAAGCGGGCCCTACGAGCAGTACTTC
TRBV10-2	13	-	-	TRBJ2-5	CASSPVEGETQYF	TGCGCCAGCTCGCCAGTTGAAGGCGAGACCCAGTACTTC
TRBV5-8	16	-	-	TRBJ1-3	CASSLAGGTRRNTIYF	TGTGCCAGCAGCTTGGCCGGGGGGACCCGGAGGAACACCATATATTTT
TRBV27	15	-	-	TRBJ1-3	CASSPWGASGNTIYF	TGTGCCAGCAGCCCCTGGGGGGCGAGTGGAAACACCATATATTTT
TRBV4-2	17	-	-	TRBJ2-3	CASSQDIDYPLTDTQYF	TGTGCCAGCAGCCAAGATATTGACTACCCACTCACAGATACGCAGTATTTT
TRBV6-5	13	-	-	TRBJ2-7	CASSYRGPYEQYF	TGTGCCAGCAGTTACAGGGGCCCTTACGAGCAGTACTTC
TRBV28	15	-	once	TRBJ1-3	CASSLTLTGGNTIYF	TGTGCCAGCAGTCTAACCCTGACAGGAGGAAACACCATATATTTT
TRBV11-2	15	TRBD1	-	TRBJ2-3	CASSPLQGVTDTQYF	TGTGCCAGCAGCCCGTTACAGGGGGTAACAGATACGCAGTATTTT
TRBV30	12	TRBD2	-	TRBJ2-7	CAWSVTRDYQYF	TGTGCCTGGAGTGTGACCCGGGACTATCAGTACTTC
TRBV29-1	11	-	once	TRBJ2-5	CSVLPPETQYF	TGCAGCGTCTTGCCCCCAGAGACCCAGTACTTC
TRBV5-1	13	-	few	TRBJ1-1	CASRWEGGTEAFF	TGCGCCAGCAGGTGGGAGGGAGGAACTGAAGCTTTCTTT
TRBV6-1	14	TRBD2	-	TRBJ2-5	CASSELAGEETQYF	TGTGCCAGCAGTGAACTAGCGGGAGAAGAGACCCAGTACTTC
TRBV6-6	14	TRBD1	-	TRBJ2-2	CASKTGGNTGELFF	TGTGCCAGCAAGACAGGGGGGAACACCGGGGAGCTGTTTTTT
TRBV6-1	15	-	-	TRBJ2-3	CASSGLTGLTDTQYF	TGTGCCAGCAGTGGACTAACGGGACTCACAGATACGCAGTATTTT
TRBV4-3	17	TRBD1	-	TRBJ1-1	CASSQDSAGGLVTEAFF	TGCGCCAGCAGCCAAGATTCGGCAGGGGGGTTAGTCACTGAAGCTTTCTTT
TRBV5-4	14	TRBD1	medium-sized	TRBJ2-1	CASTTGQKANEQFF	TGTGCCAGCACCACGGGACAGAAAGCCAATGAGCAGTTCTTC
TRBV2	12	TRBD2	-	TRBJ2-3	CASGREVDKQYF	TGTGCCAGCGGGCGGGAGGTCGATAAGCAGTATTTT
TRBV6-6	14	TRBD2	-	TRBJ2-7	CASTSSSGTYEQYF	TGTGCCAGCACCTCCTCTAGCGGGACCTACGAGCAGTACTTC
TRBV5-6	15	TRBD1	-	TRBJ1-2	CASSLTGLELYGYTF	TGTGCCAGCAGCCTGACAGGGTTGGAACTCTATGGCTACACCTTC
TRBV2	14	-	few	TRBJ1-2	CASSVIDRNHGYTF	TGTGCCAGCAGTGTGATTGACAGAAATCATGGCTACACCTTC
TRBV5-1	14	TRBD1	-	TRBJ2-7	CASRRGTGTDEQYF	TGCGCCAGCAGACGAGGGACAGGGACGGACGAGCAGTACTTC
TRBV5-6	15	-	-	TRBJ2-3	CASSRGARVTDTQYF	TGTGCCAGCAGCAGAGGGGCCAGAGTCACAGATACGCAGTATTTT
TRBV5-5	14	TRBD2	once	TRBJ2-7	CASSTRTSGNEQYF	TGTGCCAGCAGCACCCGGACTAGCGGGAACGAGCAGTACTTC
TRBV7-8	18	-	-	TRBJ2-2	CASSLYRAMSGVTGELFF	TGTGCCAGCAGCCTCTATAGGGCCATGTCTGGGGTCACCGGGGAGCTGTTTTTT
TRBV7-8	19	TRBD2	-	TRBJ2-2	CASSPLRVLAGSNTGELFF	TGTGCCAGCAGCCCACTCAGGGTTTTAGCGGGCTCGAACACCGGGGAGCTGTTTTTT
TRBV6-1	16	TRBD1	-	TRBJ2-5	CASSEESTGGWETQYF	TGTGCCAGCAGTGAAGAGAGTACAGGGGGTTGGGAGACCCAGTACTTC
TRBV6-5	12	-	-	TRBJ2-2	CASRGYTGELFF	TGTGCCAGCAGGGGGTACACCGGGGAGCTGTTTTTT
TRBV7-9	13	-	once	TRBJ1-1	CASSLQGDTEAFF	TGTGCCAGCAGCCTACAGGGAGACACTGAAGCTTTCTTT
TRBV5-6	14	TRBD2	-	TRBJ2-7	CASSVGTRSYEQYF	TGTGCCAGCAGCGTGGGGACTAGGTCCTACGAGCAGTACTTC
TRBV5-6	15	-	-	TRBJ2-7	CASAIGVTISYEQYF	TGTGCCAGCGCGATTGGGGTAACAATTTCCTACGAGCAGTACTTC
TRBV10-3	13	-	-	TRBJ2-3	CAAGTASTDTQYF	TGTGCCGCGGGGACGGCTAGCACAGATACGCAGTATTTT
TRBV5-4	14	-	-	TRBJ2-3	CASSRDQGTDTQYF	TGTGCCAGCAGCCGGGACCAAGGCACAGATACGCAGTATTTT
TRBV7-8	13	-	-	TRBJ2-2	CASHHTHTGELFF	TGTGCCAGCCACCACACCCACACCGGGGAGCTGTTTTTT
TRBV11-2	15	-	-	TRBJ2-3	CASRPPGLTTDTQYF	TGTGCCAGCAGACCACCGGGACTCACCACAGATACGCAGTATTTT
TRBV2	11	TRBD1	-	TRBJ1-1	CASSVQGGAFF	TGTGCCAGCAGTGTTCAGGGGGGAGCTTTCTTT
TRBV28	12	-	-	TRBJ1-5	CASSLLGQPQHF	TGTGCCAGCAGTTTACTGGGCCAGCCCCAGCATTTT
TRBV7-8	19	TRBD2	once	TRBJ2-7	CASSLPPQTGTLAGRIEYF	TGTGCCAGCAGCCTCCCACCACAAACAGGAACCCTAGCGGGCCGAATCGAGTACTTC
TRBV28	14	TRBD1	-	TRBJ1-1	CASRRTGGKTEAFF	TGTGCCAGCAGGCGGACAGGGGGGAAGACTGAAGCTTTCTTT
TRBV29-1	10	-	-	TRBJ1-1	CSAENTEAFF	TGCAGCGCGGAGAACACTGAAGCTTTCTTT
TRBV15	16	-	-	TRBJ2-3	CATSPKGVGGTDTQYF	TGTGCCACCAGTCCCAAGGGGGTGGGAGGGACAGATACGCAGTATTTT
TRBV4-3	15	-	-	TRBJ2-7	CASSRMHRDGSEQYF	TGCGCCAGCAGCCGCATGCACAGGGACGGTTCCGAGCAGTACTTC
TRBV13	20	TRBD2	few	TRBJ2-7	CASSLQSLVPDAGGKGEQYF	TGTGCCAGCAGCTTACAATCTTTGGTGCCCGACGCGGGAGGGAAGGGCGAGCAGTACTTC
TRBV28	15	TRBD1	-	TRBJ2-5	CASSFHRGAQETQYF	TGTGCCAGCAGTTTTCACAGGGGGGCCCAAGAGACCCAGTACTTC
TRBV5-1	15	TRBD2	few	TRBJ2-2	CASSLVGGDTGELFF	TGCGCCAGCAGCTTGGTGGGAGGGGACACCGGGGAGCTGTTTTTT
TRBV5-1	15	-	-	TRBJ2-3	CASSFQSGNTDTQYF	TGCGCCAGCAGCTTTCAAAGCGGAAACACAGATACGCAGTATTTT
TRBV7-3	13	-	-	TRBJ2-7	CASSLMGSGQQYF	TGTGCCAGCAGCTTAATGGGGAGCGGGCAGCAGTACTTC
TRBV2	15	TRBD2	-	TRBJ2-4	CASTEGGGRMDIQYF	TGTGCCAGCACGGAGGGGGGCGGGAGGATGGACATTCAGTACTTC
TRBV30	15	-	-	TRBJ2-4	CAWEEAGVAKNIQYF	TGTGCCTGGGAGGAGGCAGGGGTAGCCAAAAACATTCAGTACTTC
TRBV9	16	-	-	TRBJ2-2	CASSVEPGSNTGELFF	TGTGCCAGCAGCGTAGAACCGGGGTCGAACACCGGGGAGCTGTTTTTT
TRBV9	16	-	-	TRBJ2-3	CASSVADGLLTDTQYF	TGTGCCAGCAGCGTAGCTGACGGCCTCCTCACAGATACGCAGTATTTT
TRBV7-6	13	-	-	TRBJ1-5	CASSSFPGQPQHF	TGTGCCAGCAGCTCTTTTCCCGGGCAGCCCCAGCATTTT
TRBV7-2	13	-	-	TRBJ2-4	CASSVSGNNIQYF	TGTGCCAGCAGCGTGTCCGGGAACAACATTCAGTACTTC
TRBV5-8	14	TRBD1	-	TRBJ2-3	CASSAGGAGDTQYF	TGTGCCAGCAGCGCAGGGGGCGCAGGGGATACGCAGTATTTT
TRBV30	12	TRBD2	medium-sized	TRBJ2-1	CAWTSGRNEQFF	TGTGCCTGGACTAGCGGGAGGAATGAGCAGTTCTTC
TRBV7-2	14	-	-	TRBJ2-4	CASSSPGSKNIQYF	TGTGCCAGCAGCTCACCAGGGAGCAAAAACATTCAGTACTTC
TRBV7-9	14	-	-	TRBJ1-2	CASSSKNFNYGYTF	TGTGCCAGCAGCTCTAAGAATTTTAACTATGGCTACACCTTC
TRBV19	13	-	-	TRBJ2-5	CASRSQDLGTQYF	TGTGCCAGTAGAAGTCAGGACCTGGGGACCCAGTACTTC
TRBV7-2	13	-	-	TRBJ2-3	CASSRLVQDTQYF	TGTGCCAGCAGCAGACTCGTTCAAGATACGCAGTATTTT